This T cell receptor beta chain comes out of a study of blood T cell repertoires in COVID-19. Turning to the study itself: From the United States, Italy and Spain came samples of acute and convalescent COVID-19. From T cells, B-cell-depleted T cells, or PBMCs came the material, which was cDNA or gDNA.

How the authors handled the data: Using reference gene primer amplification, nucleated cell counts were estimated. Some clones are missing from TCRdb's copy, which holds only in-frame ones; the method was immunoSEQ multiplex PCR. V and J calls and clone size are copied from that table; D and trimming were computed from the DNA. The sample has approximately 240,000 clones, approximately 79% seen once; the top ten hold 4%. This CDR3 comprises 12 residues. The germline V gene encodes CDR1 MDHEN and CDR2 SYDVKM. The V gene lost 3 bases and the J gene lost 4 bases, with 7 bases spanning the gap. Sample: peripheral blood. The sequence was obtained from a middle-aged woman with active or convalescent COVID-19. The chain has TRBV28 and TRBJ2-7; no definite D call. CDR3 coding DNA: TGTGCCAGCAGTTTTTACGGTTACGAGCAGTACGTC. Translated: CASSFYGYEQYV.